Below, 10 T cell receptor beta chains from the same sample are listed, as sequenced in a study of Tregs in tolerant kidney transplant recipients. Data came from immunoSEQ multiplex PCR; TCRdb stores just in-frame clones and leaves some out. Recorded for this sample: about 30,000 clones. The specimen was CD8+ T cells from blood, collected before the transplant. The receptors were gathered from a human donor who received a combined kidney and bone marrow transplant.

For this clone: The junction does not match germline at one end; this may be a read error. Sequencing ends 3 residues short of the CDR3 end; the germline J gene provides the rest. The V call is TRBV7-3, the J call TRBJ2-5; tentatively, D is TRBD1 (6 bases). This CDR3 spans 16 amino acids. Germline CDR1 SGHTA, CDR2 FQGTGA. The CDR3 sequence: CVSSLYGTKGEETQYF. The sequenced CDR3 bases are TGTGTCAGCAGCTTATACGGGACAAAAGGAGAAGAGACC.

In regard to this clone: The CDR3 end lies 3 residues beyond the end of the read and is filled in from the germline J gene. This chain joins TRBV9 and TRBJ2-7; tentatively, D is TRBD1 (6 bases). This CDR3 contains 14 residues. Germline lookup yields CDR1 SGDLS and CDR2 YYNGEE. Deletions cut 4 bases from V and 0 bases from J, with 11 bases between. The CDR3 DNA, read in part, is TGTGCCAGCAGCCCTCACAGGGACTCCTACGAG. As protein: CASSPHRDSYE. The CDR3 as a whole reads CASSPHRDSYEQYF.

Notes on this clone: The read falls 3 residues short of the CDR3 end, and the missing part is taken from the germline J gene. The V and J genes are TRBV30 and TRBJ1-1; D gene uncertain. The germline V gene encodes CDR1 GTSNPN and CDR2 SVGIG (reference sequence). V was pared by 2 bases and J by 0 bases, with 7 bases between. The CDR3 runs to 13 residues. CDR3 amino acids: CAWSTVMNTEAFF. The sequenced CDR3 bases are TGTGCCTGGAGTACAGTAATGAACACTGAA. The full variable domain, with the rest looked up from reference TRBV30 and TRBJ1-1, is SQTIHQWPATLVQPVGSPLSLECTVEGTSNPNLYWYRQAAGRGLQLLFYSVGIGQISSEVPQNLSASRPQDRQFILSSKKLLLSDSGFYLCAWSTVMNTEAFFGQGTRLTVV.

For this clone: The sequence runs out 3 residues before the end of the CDR3; the remainder is reconstructed from the germline J gene. The V and J genes are TRBV7-3 and TRBJ2-7, with 13 bases matching TRBD2. This CDR3 contains 15 residues. Germline assignment: CDR1 SGHTA and CDR2 FQGTGA. The ends lost 4 bases at V and 5 bases at J; junction bases unmatched: 5. CDR3 DNA (partial): TGTGCCAGCAGCTCCGGGACTAGCGGGATAGACGAG. This encodes CASSSGTSGIDE. The full CDR3 protein reads CASSSGTSGIDEQYF.

Note on this clone: The read halts 3 residues ahead of the CDR3 end, with the missing end drawn from the germline J gene. This rearrangement joins TRBV13 to TRBJ1-5; D is unresolved. V lost 2 bases, J lost 6 bases, and 20 bases lay in between. The CDR3 is 17 amino acids. Germline-derived CDR1 and CDR2 are PRHDT and FYEKMQ (reference sequence). CDR3 bases read: TGTGCCAGCAGCTTAAGCGGAAGCGGGAGGGCCGCTCAGCCC. It codes for CASSLSGSGRAAQP. The entire CDR3 reads CASSLSGSGRAAQPQHF.

The CDR3 loop is CASSPTGSYNEQFF. Incomplete CDR3 DNA: TGCGCCAGCAGCCCGACAGGCTCCTACAATGAG. The V and J genes are TRBV5-1 and TRBJ2-1; possible D gene TRBD1, 6 bases. The read ends 3 residues shy of where the CDR3 ends; the end is completed using the germline J gene. The V gene lost 4 bases and the J gene lost 0 bases, with 8 bases spanning the gap. The germline CDR1 and CDR2 sequences are SGHRS and YFSETQ. The CDR3 is made up of 14 amino acids.

In the case of this clone: The read ends 3 residues shy of where the CDR3 ends; the end is completed using the germline J gene. The chain employs TRBV6-4 and TRBJ2-7, with a tentative D call TRBD1 (6 bases). The V gene lost 4 bases and the J gene lost 3 bases, with 10 bases spanning the gap. This CDR3 has 13 amino acids. Germline lookup yields CDR1 MRHNA and CDR2 SNTAGT. The CDR3 here is CASSVARGYEQYF. The sequenced CDR3 bases are TGTGCCAGCAGTGTAGCCAGGGGCTACGAG.

In the case of this clone: One end of the junction is discordant with germline, which a read error may explain. Read coverage stops 3 residues before the CDR3 terminus; the germline J gene supplies the remainder. The rearrangement joins TRBV4-2 to TRBJ2-1; TRBD2 matches 8 bases. The CDR3 has 16 residues. The germline gives CDR1 LGHNA, CDR2 YNFKEQ. The covered CDR3 bases are TGCGCCAGCAGCCAAGTGGCAGCGGGAGTTCACAATGAG. This codes for CASSQVAAGVHNE. The whole CDR3 sequence is CASSQVAAGVHNEQFF.

Concerning this clone itself: With the read ending 3 residues before the CDR3 end, the germline J gene is used to fill in that end. The rearrangement links TRBV7-2 to TRBJ2-7; TRBD2 matches at 8 bases. This CDR3 comprises 14 residues. Germline CDR1 reads SGHTA; CDR2 reads FQGNSA. V trimming: 5 bases; J trimming: 2 bases; junction bases outside the gene matches: 5. The CDR3 DNA, read in part, is TGTGCCAGCAGCCCGACTAGCGTTCCCTACGAG. Its translation is CASSPTSVPYE. The entire CDR3 protein is CASSPTSVPYEQYF.

With regard to this clone: The CDR3 end lies 3 residues beyond the end of the read and is filled in from the germline J gene. V and J are TRBV7-9 and TRBJ2-2, with a tentative D call TRBD2 (5 bases). Per germline, CDR1 SEHNR and CDR2 FQNEAQ (reference sequence). The germline V and J ends were trimmed by 3 bases and 6 bases, with 11 bases remaining between them. CDR3 size: 14 residues. This CDR3 reads CASSFGLAPGELFF. The sequenced CDR3 bases are TGTGCCAGCAGCTTCGGGCTAGCCCCCGGGGAG.